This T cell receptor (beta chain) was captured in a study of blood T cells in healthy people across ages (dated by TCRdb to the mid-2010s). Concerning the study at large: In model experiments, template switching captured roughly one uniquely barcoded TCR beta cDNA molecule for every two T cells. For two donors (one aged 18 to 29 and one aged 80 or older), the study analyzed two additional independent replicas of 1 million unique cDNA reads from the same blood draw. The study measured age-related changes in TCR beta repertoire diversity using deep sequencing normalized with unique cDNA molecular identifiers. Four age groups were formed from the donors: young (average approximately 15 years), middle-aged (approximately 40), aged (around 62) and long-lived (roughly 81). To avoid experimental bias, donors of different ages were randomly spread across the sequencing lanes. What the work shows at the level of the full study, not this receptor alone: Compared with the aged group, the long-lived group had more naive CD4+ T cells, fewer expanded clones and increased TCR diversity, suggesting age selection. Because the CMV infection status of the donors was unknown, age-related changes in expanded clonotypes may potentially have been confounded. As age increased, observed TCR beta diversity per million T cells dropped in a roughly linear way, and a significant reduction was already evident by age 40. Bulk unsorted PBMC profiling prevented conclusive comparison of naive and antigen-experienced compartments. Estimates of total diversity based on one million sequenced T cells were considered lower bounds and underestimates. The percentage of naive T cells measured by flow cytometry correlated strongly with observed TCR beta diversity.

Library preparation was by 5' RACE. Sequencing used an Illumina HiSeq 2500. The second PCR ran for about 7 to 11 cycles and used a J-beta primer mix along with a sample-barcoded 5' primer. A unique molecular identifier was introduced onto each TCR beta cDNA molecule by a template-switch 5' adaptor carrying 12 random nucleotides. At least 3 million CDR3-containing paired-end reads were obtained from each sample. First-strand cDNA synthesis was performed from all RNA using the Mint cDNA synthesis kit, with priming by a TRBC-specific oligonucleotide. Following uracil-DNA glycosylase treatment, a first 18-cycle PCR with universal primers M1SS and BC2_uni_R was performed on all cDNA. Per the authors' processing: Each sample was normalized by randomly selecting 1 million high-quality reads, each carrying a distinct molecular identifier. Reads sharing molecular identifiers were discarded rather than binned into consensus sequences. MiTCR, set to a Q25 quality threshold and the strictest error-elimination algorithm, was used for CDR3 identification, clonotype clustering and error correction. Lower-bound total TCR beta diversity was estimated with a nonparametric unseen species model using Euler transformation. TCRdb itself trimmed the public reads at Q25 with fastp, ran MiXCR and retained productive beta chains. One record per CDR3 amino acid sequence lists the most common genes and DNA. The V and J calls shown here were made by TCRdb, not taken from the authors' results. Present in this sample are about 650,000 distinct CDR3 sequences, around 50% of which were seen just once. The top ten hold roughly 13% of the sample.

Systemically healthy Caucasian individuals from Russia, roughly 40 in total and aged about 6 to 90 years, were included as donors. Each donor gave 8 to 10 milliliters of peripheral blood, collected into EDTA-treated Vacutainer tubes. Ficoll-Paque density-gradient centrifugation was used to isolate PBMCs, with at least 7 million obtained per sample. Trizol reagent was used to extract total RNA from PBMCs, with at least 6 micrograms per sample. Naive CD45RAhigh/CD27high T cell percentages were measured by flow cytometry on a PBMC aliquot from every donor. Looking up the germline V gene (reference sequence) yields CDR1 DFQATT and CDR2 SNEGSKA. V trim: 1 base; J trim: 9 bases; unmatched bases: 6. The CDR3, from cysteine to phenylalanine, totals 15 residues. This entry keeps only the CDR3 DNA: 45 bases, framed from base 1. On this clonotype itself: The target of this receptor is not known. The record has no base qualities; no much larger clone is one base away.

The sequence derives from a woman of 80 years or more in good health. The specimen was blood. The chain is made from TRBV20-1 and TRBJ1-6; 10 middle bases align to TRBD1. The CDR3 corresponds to CSARVGTGAGSPLHF. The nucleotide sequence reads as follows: TGCAGTGCTAGAGTCGGGACAGGGGCGGGTTCACCCCTCCACTTT.